These T cell receptor beta chains were read from a single sample in a study of STAT5B mutations in CD4+ large granular lymphocyte leukemia. Produced via immunoSEQ multiplex PCR; TCRdb's table is partial and in-frame only. The sample gives 25,000 to 35,000 clones, about 74% of which show up once; roughly 0.29% is in the top ten. The sample taken for sequencing was CD4+ T cells from blood buffy coats. The receptors here all came from a human donor in good health. CDR3s include the opening cysteine and the closing phenylalanine or tryptophan. The D gene is left open where the match is weak. Size values are once, few and many counts, or a class for expanded clones, and some rows have none.

clone size: NA
D gene: NA
V gene: TRBV19
J gene: TRBJ2-3
CDR3 protein: CASSIKGQLTDTQYF
CDR3 DNA: TGTGCCAGTAGTATTAAAGGACAGCTCACAGATACGCAGTATTTT

clone size: few
D gene: NA
V gene: TRBV6-5
J gene: TRBJ2-2
CDR3 protein: CASNPAWGDGELFF
CDR3 DNA: TGTGCCAGCAACCCTGCATGGGGGGACGGGGAGCTGTTTTTT

clone size: NA
D gene: NA
V gene: TRBV11-2
J gene: TRBJ2-3
CDR3 protein: CASSLVGGAVTDTQYF
CDR3 DNA: TGTGCCAGCAGCTTAGTGGGAGGAGCAGTCACAGATACGCAGTATTTT

clone size: NA
D gene: NA
V gene: TRBV13
J gene: TRBJ2-4
CDR3 protein: CASSPIMRLAKNIQYF
CDR3 DNA: TGTGCCAGCAGCCCGATTATGCGCCTAGCCAAAAACATTCAGTACTTC

clone size: NA
D gene: TRBD1
V gene: TRBV9
J gene: TRBJ1-6
CDR3 protein: CASSVGTGVNSPLHF
CDR3 DNA: TGTGCCAGCAGCGTTGGGACAGGGGTTAATTCACCCCTCCACTTT

clone size: once
D gene: TRBD2
V gene: TRBV28
J gene: TRBJ2-7
CDR3 protein: CASSRPGLADEQYF
CDR3 DNA: TGTGCCAGCAGTCGGCCGGGACTAGCGGACGAGCAGTACTTC

clone size: NA
D gene: NA
V gene: TRBV27
J gene: TRBJ2-5
CDR3 protein: CASSLSWGRETQYF
CDR3 DNA: TGTGCCAGCAGTTTATCTTGGGGCCGGGAGACCCAGTACTTC

clone size: few
D gene: NA
V gene: TRBV28
J gene: TRBJ1-6
CDR3 protein: CASSSGQSYNSPLHF
CDR3 DNA: TGTGCCAGCAGTTCCGGACAGTCCTATAATTCACCCCTCCACTTT

clone size: NA
D gene: NA
V gene: TRBV5-1
J gene: TRBJ1-6
CDR3 protein: CASSLEGRWNSPLHF
CDR3 DNA: TGTGCCAGCAGCTTGGAGGGGCGGTGGAATTCACCCCTCCACTTT

clone size: NA
D gene: TRBD1
V gene: TRBV19
J gene: TRBJ1-2
CDR3 protein: CASSRDREGNGYTF
CDR3 DNA: TGTGCCAGTAGTCGGGACAGGGAGGGGAATGGCTACACCTTC

clone size: NA
D gene: NA
V gene: TRBV5-4
J gene: TRBJ2-1
CDR3 protein: CASSLEVSSNEQFF
CDR3 DNA: TGTGCCAGCAGCTTGGAGGTCTCTTCCAATGAGCAGTTCTTC

clone size: NA
D gene: TRBD2
V gene: TRBV7-2
J gene: TRBJ2-3
CDR3 protein: CASSRRLAGVPDTQYF
CDR3 DNA: TGTGCCAGCAGTCGACGACTAGCGGGAGTCCCAGATACGCAGTATTTT

clone size: NA
D gene: NA
V gene: TRBV19
J gene: TRBJ2-2
CDR3 protein: CASGRGVSTGELFF
CDR3 DNA: TGTGCCAGTGGAAGGGGGGTCTCAACCGGGGAGCTGTTTTTT

clone size: NA
D gene: TRBD1
V gene: TRBV18
J gene: TRBJ2-3
CDR3 protein: CASSPEKTGGLDTQYF
CDR3 DNA: TGTGCCAGCTCACCGGAAAAGACAGGGGGGCTAGATACGCAGTATTTT

clone size: NA
D gene: NA
V gene: TRBV6-4
J gene: TRBJ1-6
CDR3 protein: CASSYGNNSPLHF
CDR3 DNA: TGTGCCAGCAGTTACGGCAATAATTCACCCCTCCACTTT

clone size: NA
D gene: TRBD2
V gene: TRBV5-1
J gene: TRBJ2-1
CDR3 protein: CASSLGAGEGDEQFF
CDR3 DNA: TGCGCCAGCAGCTTGGGGGCGGGAGAGGGCGATGAGCAGTTCTTC

clone size: NA
D gene: NA
V gene: TRBV25-1
J gene: TRBJ1-2
CDR3 protein: CASSPAGYYGYTF
CDR3 DNA: TGTGCCAGCAGCCCTGCCGGGTACTATGGCTACACCTTC

clone size: NA
D gene: NA
V gene: TRBV15
J gene: TRBJ1-1
CDR3 protein: CATSREPFSRRNTEAFF
CDR3 DNA: TGTGCCACCAGCAGAGAACCTTTTTCCCGGAGGAACACTGAAGCTTTCTTT

clone size: NA
D gene: NA
V gene: TRBV4-2
J gene: TRBJ1-4
CDR3 protein: CASSQDGRGTGREKLFF
CDR3 DNA: TGTGCCAGCAGCCAAGATGGGAGGGGAACAGGAAGGGAAAAACTGTTTTTT

clone size: NA
D gene: TRBD1
V gene: TRBV7-2
J gene: TRBJ1-2
CDR3 protein: CASSFGTALSNYGYTF
CDR3 DNA: TGTGCCAGCAGCTTCGGGACAGCCCTATCTAACTATGGCTACACCTTC

clone size: NA
D gene: NA
V gene: TRBV6-1
J gene: TRBJ1-1
CDR3 protein: CASSMTENTEAFF
CDR3 DNA: TGTGCCAGCAGTATGACAGAGAACACTGAAGCTTTCTTT

clone size: NA
D gene: NA
V gene: TRBV7-2
J gene: TRBJ1-6
CDR3 protein: CASSLEQGRSPLHF
CDR3 DNA: TGTGCCAGCAGCTTAGAGCAGGGGCGGTCACCCCTCCACTTT

clone size: few
D gene: NA
V gene: TRBV11-2
J gene: TRBJ2-7
CDR3 protein: CASSLTYEQYF
CDR3 DNA: TGTGCCAGCAGCCTGACCTACGAGCAGTACTTC

clone size: few
D gene: NA
V gene: TRBV2
J gene: TRBJ1-5
CDR3 protein: CASSKDYQPQHF
CDR3 DNA: TGTGCCAGCAGTAAAGATTATCAGCCCCAGCATTTT

clone size: NA
D gene: NA
V gene: TRBV11-3
J gene: TRBJ2-3
CDR3 protein: CASSLYGLSSADTQYF
CDR3 DNA: TGTGCCAGCAGCTTATACGGACTATCGTCCGCAGATACGCAGTATTTT

clone size: NA
D gene: NA
V gene: TRBV7-9
J gene: TRBJ2-7
CDR3 protein: CASSLLAFEQYF
CDR3 DNA: TGTGCCAGCAGCCTACTAGCATTCGAGCAGTACTTC

clone size: NA
D gene: TRBD2
V gene: TRBV7-2
J gene: TRBJ2-3
CDR3 protein: CASSPRAGGSTDTQYF
CDR3 DNA: TGTGCCAGCAGCCCTCGAGCGGGGGGCAGCACAGATACGCAGTATTTT

clone size: few
D gene: NA
V gene: TRBV5-6
J gene: TRBJ2-5
CDR3 protein: CASSKLYGARRQETQYF
CDR3 DNA: TGTGCCAGCAGCAAACTATATGGTGCCCGGCGCCAAGAGACCCAGTACTTC

clone size: NA
D gene: NA
V gene: TRBV19
J gene: TRBJ1-5
CDR3 protein: CASSIRGGGDQPQHF
CDR3 DNA: TGTGCCAGTAGTATAAGGGGGGGCGGAGATCAGCCCCAGCATTTT

clone size: NA
D gene: NA
V gene: TRBV18
J gene: TRBJ2-1
CDR3 protein: CASSGIARNHNEQFF
CDR3 DNA: TGTGCCAGCTCAGGTATAGCGAGGAATCACAATGAGCAGTTCTTC

clone size: NA
D gene: NA
V gene: TRBV5-6
J gene: TRBJ1-2
CDR3 protein: CASSLPTQGRNGYTF
CDR3 DNA: TGTGCCAGCAGCTTGCCGACACAGGGTCGAAATGGCTACACCTTC

clone size: NA
D gene: NA
V gene: TRBV18
J gene: TRBJ1-6
CDR3 protein: CASSANEQPLHF
CDR3 DNA: TGTGCCAGCTCAGCAAACGAGCAACCCCTCCACTTT

clone size: NA
D gene: NA
V gene: TRBV6-1
J gene: TRBJ2-1
CDR3 protein: CASSLREFSYNEQFF
CDR3 DNA: TGTGCCAGCAGTTTGCGGGAATTCTCCTACAATGAGCAGTTCTTC

clone size: NA
D gene: NA
V gene: TRBV19
J gene: TRBJ1-1
CDR3 protein: CASSIHKENTEAFF
CDR3 DNA: TGTGCCAGTAGTATCCATAAGGAGAACACTGAAGCTTTCTTT

clone size: NA
D gene: NA
V gene: TRBV7-2
J gene: TRBJ2-1
CDR3 protein: CASSLEPGDSYNEQFF
CDR3 DNA: TGTGCCAGCAGCTTAGAACCAGGGGACTCCTACAATGAGCAGTTCTTC

clone size: once
D gene: TRBD1
V gene: TRBV5-1
J gene: TRBJ1-3
CDR3 protein: CASSESPGQGSGNTIYF
CDR3 DNA: TGCGCCAGCAGCGAGTCACCGGGACAGGGGTCGGGAAACACCATATATTTT

clone size: NA
D gene: NA
V gene: TRBV4-1
J gene: TRBJ1-5
CDR3 protein: CASSQDNWVNRRQPQHF
CDR3 DNA: TGCGCCAGCAGCCAAGATAATTGGGTTAACCGGCGGCAGCCCCAGCATTTT

clone size: NA
D gene: NA
V gene: TRBV30
J gene: TRBJ2-7
CDR3 protein: CAWSVRRRTYEQYF
CDR3 DNA: TGTGCCTGGAGTGTAAGGAGGCGGACCTACGAGCAGTACTTC

clone size: NA
D gene: TRBD1
V gene: TRBV5-1
J gene: TRBJ1-2
CDR3 protein: CASSLRDRGDGYTF
CDR3 DNA: TGCGCCAGCAGCTTGCGGGACAGGGGTGATGGCTACACCTTC

clone size: few
D gene: NA
V gene: TRBV5-1
J gene: TRBJ1-2
CDR3 protein: CASSLTGPEGGYTF
CDR3 DNA: TGCGCCAGCAGCTTGACCGGACCGGAAGGTGGCTACACCTTC

clone size: NA
D gene: NA
V gene: TRBV7-2
J gene: TRBJ1-5
CDR3 protein: CASSFDRNQPQHF
CDR3 DNA: TGTGCCAGCAGCTTTGACCGCAATCAGCCCCAGCATTTT

clone size: NA
D gene: TRBD1
V gene: TRBV6-6
J gene: TRBJ2-7
CDR3 protein: CASSYGQGSYEQYF
CDR3 DNA: TGTGCCAGCAGTTATGGACAGGGGTCCTACGAGCAGTACTTC

clone size: NA
D gene: TRBD2
V gene: TRBV19
J gene: TRBJ2-5
CDR3 protein: CASSPRDYLGEETQYF
CDR3 DNA: TGTGCCAGTAGTCCAAGGGACTACCTGGGGGAAGAGACCCAGTACTTC

clone size: NA
D gene: NA
V gene: TRBV15
J gene: TRBJ1-3
CDR3 protein: CATSRAGGFSGNTIYF
CDR3 DNA: TGTGCCACCAGCAGAGCGGGGGGTTTCTCTGGAAACACCATATATTTT

clone size: few
D gene: TRBD1
V gene: TRBV7-2
J gene: TRBJ2-7
CDR3 protein: CASSTQPGQYYEQYF
CDR3 DNA: TGTGCCAGCAGCACCCAACCGGGACAGTACTACGAGCAGTACTTC

clone size: NA
D gene: TRBD2
V gene: TRBV4-2
J gene: TRBJ2-3
CDR3 protein: CASRSPRLAGTDTQYF
CDR3 DNA: TGTGCCAGCCGCTCACCCCGACTAGCGGGCACAGATACGCAGTATTTT

clone size: NA
D gene: NA
V gene: TRBV5-6
J gene: TRBJ1-3
CDR3 protein: CASSLDVIGGATRNTIYF
CDR3 DNA: TGTGCCAGCAGCTTGGATGTTATCGGAGGGGCAACAAGAAACACCATATATTTT

clone size: NA
D gene: NA
V gene: TRBV4-2
J gene: TRBJ2-7
CDR3 protein: CASSPLHSPGTRAYEQYF
CDR3 DNA: TGTGCCAGCAGCCCCCTACATTCCCCCGGGACACGGGCCTACGAGCAGTACTTC

clone size: NA
D gene: NA
V gene: TRBV11-3
J gene: TRBJ2-7
CDR3 protein: CASSGRRGGLEQYF
CDR3 DNA: TGTGCCAGCAGCGGGCGGAGGGGGGGACTCGAGCAGTACTTC

clone size: NA
D gene: NA
V gene: TRBV2
J gene: TRBJ1-5
CDR3 protein: CASRGGGGQPQHF
CDR3 DNA: TGTGCCAGCAGAGGGGGAGGAGGACAGCCCCAGCATTTT

clone size: NA
D gene: TRBD2
V gene: TRBV10-3
J gene: TRBJ2-3
CDR3 protein: CAISESGLARTDTQYF
CDR3 DNA: TGTGCCATCAGTGAGTCGGGACTAGCCCGCACAGATACGCAGTATTTT

clone size: NA
D gene: NA
V gene: TRBV7-9
J gene: TRBJ2-7
CDR3 protein: CASSVGTSREYEQYF
CDR3 DNA: TGTGCCAGCAGTGTAGGGACATCGAGGGAGTACGAGCAGTACTTC